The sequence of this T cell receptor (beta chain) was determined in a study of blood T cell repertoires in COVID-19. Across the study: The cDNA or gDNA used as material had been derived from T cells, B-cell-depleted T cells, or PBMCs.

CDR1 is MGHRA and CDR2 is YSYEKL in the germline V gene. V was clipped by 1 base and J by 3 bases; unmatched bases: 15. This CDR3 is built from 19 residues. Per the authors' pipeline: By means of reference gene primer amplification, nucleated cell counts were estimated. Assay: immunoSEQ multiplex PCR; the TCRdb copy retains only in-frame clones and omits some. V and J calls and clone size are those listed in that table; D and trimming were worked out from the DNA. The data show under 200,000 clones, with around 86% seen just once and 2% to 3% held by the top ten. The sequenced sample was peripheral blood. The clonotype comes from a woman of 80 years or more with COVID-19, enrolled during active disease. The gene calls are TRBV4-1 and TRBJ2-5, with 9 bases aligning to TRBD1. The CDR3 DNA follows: TGCGCCAGCAGCCAAGCCGTTCCCTTAACAGGGGGCGAAGAAGAGACCCAGTACTTC. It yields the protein CASSQAVPLTGGEEETQYF.